This TCR beta chain emerged from a study of graft-versus-host responses after intestinal transplantation. For the study at large: Recipients had transplants, and these were multivisceral, liver-intestinal, or isolated intestinal. Anti-thymocyte globulin induction preceded roughly 3 years of tacrolimus and steroid maintenance in all recipients. Study-level findings and limits: Early declines in HvG clones that occurred post-transplant were associated with peak circulating GvH clone levels.

This CDR3 contains 13 residues. Germline lookup yields CDR1 SGHNT and CDR2 YYREEE (reference sequence). V lost 0 bases to trimming and J lost 9 bases, with 10 bases between them. The table came from immunoSEQ multiplex PCR; TCRdb's copy has only in-frame clones and leaves some out. The profile covers some 43,000 clones, with roughly 94% appearing a single time and about 1.4% taken by the ten largest. A remark on this clone: Its antigen is unidentified.

This specimen was PBMCs, taken more than 310 days after intestinal transplant. The chain carries TRBV5-4 and TRBJ1-5; D is uncertain. The TCR sequence derives from a human patient who received an intestinal transplant, so some T cells may come from the graft donor. DNA of the CDR3: TGTGCCAGCAGCTTGGACGGTGACGGGCCCCAGCATTTT. It specifies CASSLDGDGPQHF.